The 16 T cell receptor beta chains in this list originate from one sample, sequenced in a study of CD8+CD57+ T cells in acquired aplastic anemia. The TCR beta profiling, which covered VDJ combination and CDR3 sequence, was carried out using genomic DNA as the template. One entry per CDR3 protein results from TCRdb running MiXCR on the reads. The sample has approximately 45,000 distinct CDR3 sequences, around 69% seen once. Sequencing was performed on sorted CD4+, CD8+, or CD8+CD57+ T cells (not recorded which) from PBMCs. The receptors come from a human donor in good health, serving as a control.

This sequence joins TRBV15 and TRBJ1-2; D gene unclear. In germline, CDR1 is LNHNV, CDR2 YYDKDF (reference sequence). The V and J ends lost 0 bases and 4 bases respectively, with 9 bases between them. The CDR3 is 14 residues long. DNA for the CDR3: TGTGCCACCAGCAGAGATAGTCTGGCCTATGGCTACACCTTC. Translated, it gives CATSRDSLAYGYTF. Using reference TRBV15 and TRBJ1-2 for the parts outside the CDR3, the full variable domain is DAMVIQNPRYQVTQFGKPVTLSCSQTLNHNVMYWYQQKSSQAPKLLFHYYDKDFNNEADTPDNFQSRRPNTSFCFLDIRSPGLGDTAMYLCATSRDSLAYGYTFGSGTRLTVV.

The genes are TRBV5-4 and TRBJ1-1; D not resolved. Germline V gene sequence: CDR1 SGHNT, CDR2 YYREEE (reference sequence). The CDR3 contains 12 residues. V was pared by 1 base and J by 4 bases, with 5 bases between. The CDR3 region is CASSLSSTEAFF. CDR3 sequence (DNA): TGTGCCAGCAGCTTGTCCTCCACTGAAGCTTTCTTT.

By sample fraction, this clonotype is medium-sized. The chain employs TRBV15 and TRBJ2-7; 7 bases align to TRBD2. The CDR3 is 15 amino acids. Germline CDR1 and CDR2: LNHNV and YYDKDF (reference sequence). J gave up 1 base and V 0 bases, and 3 bases lay outside the gene matches. CDR3 sequence reads: CATSREAGLSYEQYF. Written as DNA, the CDR3 is TGTGCCACCAGCAGAGAAGCGGGGCTATCCTACGAGCAGTACTTC.

In its sample, this clonotype was seen once. The CDR3 reads CASSIGLAGGSYEQYF. In DNA form, the CDR3 reads TGTGCCAGTAGTATCGGATTAGCGGGGGGATCCTACGAGCAGTACTTC. The rearrangement uses TRBV19 and TRBJ2-7; TRBD2 agrees at 10 bases. Per the germline V gene, CDR1 is LNHDA and CDR2 is SQIVND (reference sequence). The CDR3 loop spans 16 amino acids. V lost 3 bases and J lost 1; bases outside the gene matches: 6.

Only a few counts were recorded for this clonotype. The rearrangement links TRBV4-2 to TRBJ1-2; no firm D call. The germline V gene has CDR1 LGHNA and CDR2 YNFKEQ. Between the trimmed V and J ends, which lost 0 bases and 2 bases, there was a span of 7 bases. CDR3 length: 14 residues. CDR3 in amino acids: CASSQEARNYGYTF. CDR3 DNA: TGTGCCAGCAGCCAAGAGGCCAGAAACTATGGCTACACCTTC.

This rearrangement joins TRBV15 to TRBJ1-5; D remains ambiguous. V was pared by 0 bases and J by 2 bases, with 11 bases between. The CDR3 totals 16 residues. The germline V gene encodes CDR1 LNHNV and CDR2 YYDKDF (reference sequence). CDR3 nucleotides: TGTGCCACCAGCAGAGATCGAGGCGGTGGCAATCAGCCCCAGCATTTT. Residues: CATSRDRGGGNQPQHF. The variable domain in full, completed from reference TRBV15 and TRBJ1-5, reads DAMVIQNPRYQVTQFGKPVTLSCSQTLNHNVMYWYQQKSSQAPKLLFHYYDKDFNNEADTPDNFQSRRPNTSFCFLDIRSPGLGDTAMYLCATSRDRGGGNQPQHFGDGTRLSIL.

The gene calls are TRBV19 and TRBJ2-1; 10 positions match TRBD1. This CDR3 comprises 12 residues. Unmatched junction bases numbered 4, after V lost 11 bases and J lost 6 bases. Germline lookup yields CDR1 LNHDA and CDR2 SQIVND (reference sequence). CDR3 sequence reads: CASRTGGNEQFF. The CDR3 nucleotides read TGTGCCTCGCGGACAGGGGGCAATGAGCAGTTCTTC.

The V call is TRBV29-1, the J call TRBJ2-7; TRBD1 matches 9 bases. The CDR3 is 14 residues long. The J segment lost 1 base and the V segment lost 6 bases, leaving 7 bases of the junction unmatched. Germline values: CDR1 SQVTM, CDR2 ANQGSEA. The CDR3 DNA reads TGCAGCGTCCCTATGACAGGGGGATCCTACGAGCAGTACTTC. Translation: CSVPMTGGSYEQYF.

In its sample, this clonotype was seen once. The J gene is TRBJ1-2, the V gene TRBV19; TRBD1 matches 7 bases. Germline V CDR1 and CDR2: LNHDA, SQIVND (reference sequence). V was clipped by 8 bases and J by 0 bases; unmatched bases: 9. The CDR3 extends over 15 amino acids. The CDR3 bases are TGTGCCAGTCGGGGATGGGACAGCGCTAACTATGGCTACACCTTC. It encodes CASRGWDSANYGYTF.

V is TRBV25-1 and J is TRBJ1-4; the D gene is possibly TRBD1 (6 bases). This CDR3 is built from 14 residues. Germline CDR1 MGHDK, CDR2 SYGVNS. V was clipped by 5 bases and J by 10 bases, with 17 bases between them. The chain's CDR3 is CASSQQGPLGKLFF. In DNA form, the CDR3 reads TGTGCCAGCAGTCAACAGGGTCCCCTCGGAAAACTGTTTTTT.

The chain is built from TRBV7-9 and TRBJ1-6; TRBD1 aligns across 9 bases. Germline trimming cut 4 bases from V and 10 bases from J; bases unmatched to any gene: 8. The CDR3 is 15 residues long. The germline gives CDR1 SEHNR, CDR2 FQNEAQ (reference sequence). The CDR3 sequence is CASSSTGTGLSPLHF. DNA for the CDR3: TGTGCCAGCAGCTCCACCGGGACAGGGTTGTCACCCCTCCACTTT.

Points on this clonotype: The junction differs from germline at one of its ends, possibly a read error. The chain employs TRBV7-9 and TRBJ1-2; TRBD1 matches 9 bases. The CDR3 has 15 residues. Germline V gene lookup returns CDR1 SEHNR and CDR2 FQNEAQ (reference sequence). This chain's CDR3 is CASSVARQGGDGYTF. In DNA, the CDR3 is TGTGCCAGCAGCGTAGCGAGACAGGGGGGCGATGGCTACACCTTC.

The genes are TRBV24-1 and TRBJ2-1; D unclear. This CDR3 has 11 residues. Germline values: CDR1 KGHDR, CDR2 SFDVKD. The V and J ends lost 5 bases and 8 bases respectively, with 6 bases between them. The CDR3 reads CATSVGYEQFF. The CDR3 nucleotides read TGTGCCACCAGTGTCGGATATGAGCAGTTCTTC.

The J gene is TRBJ1-2, the V gene TRBV10-3, with D uncertain. The CDR3 has 14 residues. Germline V gene lookup returns CDR1 ENHRY and CDR2 SYGVKD. V was pared by 3 bases and J by 4 bases, with 12 bases between. The CDR3 region is CAISERGPSYGYTF. The DNA for the CDR3 is TGTGCCATCAGTGAAAGAGGGCCTAGCTATGGCTACACCTTC.

V is TRBV7-2 and J is TRBJ1-1, with TRBD1 as a possible D gene (6 bases). This CDR3 region has 14 residues. Per germline, CDR1 SGHTA and CDR2 FQGNSA. V was trimmed by 5 bases and J by 4 bases, leaving 14 bases between them. The CDR3 spells CASSLGHLGTEAFF. CDR3 nucleotide sequence: TGTGCCAGCAGCCTGGGACATCTGGGCACTGAAGCTTTCTTT. The full variable domain, completed using reference TRBV7-2 and TRBJ1-1, is GAGVSQSPSNKVTEKGKDVELRCDPISGHTALYWYRQSLGQGLEFLIYFQGNSAPDKSGLPSDRFSAERTGGSVSTLTIQRTQQEDSAVYLCASSLGHLGTEAFFGQGTRLTVV.

This clonotype came up many times. The chain is built from TRBV12-3 or TRBV12-4 and TRBJ1-5; no clear D. Trimming removed 2 bases from V and 7 bases from J, with 12 bases in between. CDR3 length: 14 residues. CDR3 nucleotides: TGTGCCAGCAGTTTACTAAGGGTCGGACAGCCCCAGCATTTT. Protein sequence: CASSLLRVGQPQHF.